The rows below give T cell receptor beta chains drawn from one sample of a study of blood T cell repertoires in COVID-19. The method was immunoSEQ multiplex PCR; TCRdb's version includes in-frame clones alone and lacks a portion of them. Of about 320,000 clones detected, roughly 90% appear once; the ten largest clones hold about 4.2%. The source material was PBMCs or T cells enriched from blood (not recorded which). The source is a woman younger than 45 who had been exposed to COVID-19. Both conserved end residues are part of each CDR3. Each record gives: clone size, D gene, J gene, V gene, CDR3 length, CDR3 protein, CDR3 DNA. The D gene is left open where the match is weak. Part of the rows lack a size; the others show once, few, many or a class for expanded clones.

size: NA
D: NA
J: TRBJ1-5
V: TRBV6-5
length: 15
CDR3: CASRSKADTNQPQHF
DNA: TGTGCCAGCAGAAGTAAGGCAGACACTAATCAGCCCCAGCATTTT

size: NA
D: NA
J: TRBJ1-4
V: TRBV19
length: 11
CDR3: CASSAGEKLFF
DNA: TGTGCCAGTAGTGCGGGGGAAAAACTGTTTTTT

size: NA
D: TRBD1
J: TRBJ1-2
V: TRBV11-2
length: 15
CDR3: CASSPGTGGASGYTF
DNA: TGTGCCAGCAGCCCCGGGACAGGGGGCGCTTCGGGCTACACCTTC

size: NA
D: NA
J: TRBJ2-7
V: TRBV7-6
length: 13
CDR3: CASSLAGAYEQYF
DNA: TGTGCCAGCAGCTTAGCGGGCGCCTACGAGCAGTACTTC

size: once
D: TRBD1
J: TRBJ1-6
V: TRBV2
length: 15
CDR3: CASSRTGVGNSPLHF
DNA: TGTGCCAGCAGTCGTACAGGGGTGGGTAATTCACCCCTCCACTTT

size: NA
D: NA
J: TRBJ1-2
V: TRBV7-6
length: 12
CDR3: CASSPGGYGYTF
DNA: TGTGCCAGCAGCCCGGGGGGGTATGGCTACACCTTC

size: NA
D: NA
J: TRBJ2-1
V: TRBV29-1
length: 11
CDR3: CSVTKLDEQFF
DNA: TGCAGCGTTACGAAGCTGGATGAGCAGTTCTTC

size: NA
D: NA
J: TRBJ1-6
V: TRBV27
length: 17
CDR3: CASSFYRGVWNNSPLHF
DNA: TGTGCCAGCAGTTTCTATCGGGGGGTTTGGAATAATTCACCCCTCCACTTT

size: NA
D: NA
J: TRBJ1-5
V: TRBV19
length: 15
CDR3: CASSIGGQNNQPQHF
DNA: TGTGCCAGTAGTATTGGAGGACAGAACAATCAGCCCCAGCATTTT

size: NA
D: NA
J: TRBJ1-1
V: TRBV27
length: 17
CDR3: CASSLKGQASLRTEAFF
DNA: TGTGCCAGCAGCCTCAAGGGGCAGGCCTCTCTAAGAACTGAAGCTTTCTTT

size: NA
D: TRBD1
J: TRBJ2-3
V: TRBV18
length: 20
CDR3: CASSQTGTGGDLLGTDTQYF
DNA: TGTGCCAGCTCCCAGACCGGGACAGGGGGCGACCTACTCGGCACAGATACGCAGTATTTT

size: few
D: NA
J: TRBJ1-3
V: TRBV11-2
length: 17
CDR3: CASSLASTLSSGNTIYF
DNA: TGTGCCAGCAGCTTAGCTTCAACCCTAAGCTCTGGAAACACCATATATTTT

size: NA
D: TRBD1
J: TRBJ1-1
V: TRBV6-5
length: 16
CDR3: CASSSIGQGGNTEAFF
DNA: TGTGCCAGCAGTTCCATCGGACAGGGTGGAAACACTGAAGCTTTCTTT

size: NA
D: NA
J: TRBJ1-6
V: TRBV9
length: 18
CDR3: CASSVPPAQGLGGSPLHF
DNA: TGTGCCAGCAGCGTTCCTCCTGCTCAGGGGCTAGGGGGTTCACCCCTCCACTTT

size: NA
D: NA
J: TRBJ2-5
V: TRBV21-1
length: 12
CDR3: CASRTGEETQYF
DNA: TGTGCCAGCAGGACAGGGGAAGAGACCCAGTACTTC

size: few
D: NA
J: TRBJ1-6
V: TRBV19
length: 16
CDR3: CASSMTAMLGNSPLHF
DNA: TGTGCCAGTAGTATGACAGCCATGCTGGGGAATTCACCCCTCCACTTT

size: NA
D: NA
J: TRBJ2-5
V: TRBV13
length: 15
CDR3: CASSLGRPAQETQYF
DNA: TGTGCCAGCAGCTTAGGGCGGCCAGCCCAAGAGACCCAGTACTTC

size: NA
D: NA
J: TRBJ1-1
V: TRBV6-5
length: 15
CDR3: CASSYSTQGNTEAFF
DNA: TGTGCCAGCAGTTACTCGACGCAGGGGAACACTGAAGCTTTCTTT

size: NA
D: TRBD1
J: TRBJ1-6
V: TRBV4-1
length: 21
CDR3: CASSQGGGGQGSSSYNSPLHF
DNA: TGCGCCAGCAGCCAAGGGGGAGGGGGACAGGGGTCAAGCTCCTATAATTCACCCCTCCACTTT

size: once
D: TRBD2
J: TRBJ2-2
V: TRBV5-1
length: 18
CDR3: CASSIGLAGGLLGWELFF
DNA: TGCGCCAGCAGCATTGGACTAGCGGGGGGGCTTCTCGGATGGGAGCTGTTTTTT

size: NA
D: NA
J: TRBJ2-1
V: TRBV2
length: 14
CDR3: CALAPMSTYNEQFF
DNA: TGTGCCCTCGCACCGATGAGTACCTACAATGAGCAGTTCTTC

size: NA
D: NA
J: TRBJ1-1
V: TRBV27
length: 15
CDR3: CASSLRGHKNTEAFF
DNA: TGTGCCAGCAGTTTGAGAGGTCACAAAAACACTGAAGCTTTCTTT

size: NA
D: NA
J: TRBJ1-1
V: TRBV18
length: 15
CDR3: CASSLGMTGNTEAFF
DNA: TGTGCCAGCTCACTGGGAATGACAGGGAACACTGAAGCTTTCTTT

size: NA
D: TRBD2
J: TRBJ2-1
V: TRBV7-6
length: 15
CDR3: CASSLSSGGGNEQFF
DNA: TGTGCCAGCAGCTTAAGCAGCGGGGGGGGTAATGAGCAGTTCTTC

size: NA
D: TRBD1
J: TRBJ2-1
V: TRBV7-9
length: 15
CDR3: CASSPRDRVAGEQFF
DNA: TGTGCCAGCAGCCCCAGGGACAGGGTGGCCGGTGAGCAGTTCTTC

size: NA
D: NA
J: TRBJ1-1
V: TRBV5-6
length: 12
CDR3: CASSLQLTEAFF
DNA: TGTGCCAGCAGCTTACAGCTTACTGAAGCTTTCTTT

size: NA
D: NA
J: TRBJ2-1
V: TRBV19
length: 15
CDR3: CASSIDRNSYNEQFF
DNA: TGTGCCAGTAGTATAGACAGGAACTCCTACAATGAGCAGTTCTTC

size: NA
D: NA
J: TRBJ2-7
V: TRBV6-5
length: 15
CDR3: CASSSRPGVGYEQYF
DNA: TGTGCCAGCAGTTCCCGCCCAGGGGTTGGTTACGAGCAGTACTTC

size: NA
D: NA
J: TRBJ2-1
V: TRBV5-1
length: 15
CDR3: CASSYITFGYNEQFF
DNA: TGCGCCAGCAGCTATATCACGTTCGGCTACAATGAGCAGTTCTTC